The entry below describes one T cell receptor (beta chain). The antigen is not known. These data come from a study of graft-versus-host responses after intestinal transplantation. On the study more broadly: Grafts were multivisceral, liver-intestinal, or isolated intestinal.

The CDR3 runs to 14 residues. CDR1 is SGHNT, CDR2 YYREEE, per germline (reference sequence). Trimming shortened V by 1 base and J by 5 bases, and 12 bases separated the two germline ends. Study-wide results and caveats: Association was observed between peak circulating GvH clone levels and early post-transplant HvG declines.

Repertoires were generated with immunoSEQ multiplex PCR, while TCRdb's copy carries only in-frame clones and drops some. The sample carries about 130,000 clones, roughly 91% recorded once. The TCR originated in a human donor who received an intestinal transplant. The chain has TRBV5-4 and TRBJ2-5; D is ambiguous. Material: unstimulated CD4+ T cells sorted from spleen or lymph node cells, obtained before intestinal transplant. The CDR3: CASSLNRVGETQYF. The CDR3 DNA follows: TGTGCCAGCAGCTTGAATAGGGTAGGGGAGACCCAGTACTTC.